This T cell receptor (beta chain) was documented in a study of somatic mutations in cytotoxic T cells in rheumatoid arthritis. Study in general: Each patient's diagnosis was followed right away by a blood draw (roughly 30 ml EDTA), before any treatment. Study findings and constraints: In the expanded CD8+ clones, the antigen targets remained unknown. CD8+ clonality rose with age in rheumatoid arthritis patients, not healthy controls.

Produced via immunoSEQ multiplex PCR; TCRdb's table is partial and in-frame only. The sample holds some 14,000 clones, over 80% seen once. This CDR3 is built from 13 residues. Germline lookup yields CDR1 MNHEY and CDR2 SVGAGI. Trimming cost V 7 bases and J 0 bases, with 9 bases left between them. For this clone: Its antigen is as yet unknown.

The receptor comes from a man aged 65 to 85 with rheumatoid arthritis. Sequences were obtained from CD4+ T cells sorted from blood. The chain joins TRBV6-5 to TRBJ1-2; tentative D call: TRBD1 (6 bases). CDR3: CASTRGANYGYTF. CDR3 in DNA: TGTGCCAGCACCAGGGGAGCTAACTATGGCTACACCTTC.